This is a list of T cell receptor beta chains from one sample in a study of identical twins. Each CDR3 protein is one row after TCRdb ran MiXCR on the 5' RACE reads. The repertoire holds nearly 650,000 distinct CDR3 sequences, with around 7.4% as singletons. These data were also reused for a study on yellow fever vaccine responses in identical twins.

The sample consisted of PBMCs. The receptor source for this set is a woman aged 18-29 years in good health. Each CDR3 is given with its conserved first and last residue. Each record gives: J gene, V gene, clone size, D gene, CDR3 DNA, CDR3 protein. The D gene is left open where the match is weak. Where a row states a size, it is once, few, many or the class of an expanded clone; other rows omit it.

J: TRBJ2-5
V: TRBV29-1
size: .
D: .
DNA: TGCAGCGTCCAGTGGGGAGAGACCCAGTACTTC
CDR3: CSVQWGETQYF

J: TRBJ1-6
V: TRBV7-8
size: .
D: .
DNA: TGTGCCAGCAGCTTAATTAGCGGGAATTCACCCCTCCACTTT
CDR3: CASSLISGNSPLHF

J: TRBJ2-1
V: TRBV6-5
size: many
D: TRBD1
DNA: TGTGCCAGCAGTTACGGTCCTACAGGGGGCAATGAGCAGTTCTTC
CDR3: CASSYGPTGGNEQFF

J: TRBJ2-1
V: TRBV7-7
size: few
D: TRBD1
DNA: TGTGCCAGCAGCCCTATGGGACAGAGTCCCTACAATGAGCAGTTCTTC
CDR3: CASSPMGQSPYNEQFF

J: TRBJ2-1
V: TRBV21-1
size: .
D: .
DNA: TGTGCCAGACTAGCGGGGAGCTCCTACAATGAGCAGTTCTTC
CDR3: CARLAGSSYNEQFF

J: TRBJ2-1
V: TRBV12-3/TRBV12-4
size: few
D: .
DNA: TGTGCCAGCAGTTTCAATCGGGGGGCCGGGGAGCAGTTCTTC
CDR3: CASSFNRGAGEQFF

J: TRBJ1-5
V: TRBV20-1
size: few
D: TRBD1
DNA: TGCAGTGCTCATGGGACAGGGACTCAGCCCCAGCATTTT
CDR3: CSAHGTGTQPQHF

J: TRBJ1-1
V: TRBV7-6
size: many
D: .
DNA: TGTGCCAGCAGCTTAGCGATCGGGGGGCAGTTCACTGAAGCTTTCTTT
CDR3: CASSLAIGGQFTEAFF

J: TRBJ2-1
V: TRBV5-1
size: many
D: TRBD2
DNA: TGCGCCAGCAGCTTGGGGGGGACTAGCGATTACAATGAGCAGTTCTTC
CDR3: CASSLGGTSDYNEQFF

J: TRBJ1-4
V: TRBV5-6
size: .
D: .
DNA: TGTGCCAGCAGCGTGGACAGAGCGGGGGAAAAACTGTTTTTT
CDR3: CASSVDRAGEKLFF

J: TRBJ2-7
V: TRBV4-1
size: .
D: TRBD2
DNA: TGCGCCAGCAGCCAAGGCCTACTTAGCGGGAGTAACCACGAGCAGTACTTC
CDR3: CASSQGLLSGSNHEQYF

J: TRBJ2-1
V: TRBV6-4
size: many
D: TRBD2
DNA: TGTGCCAGCAGCCGCCTAGCGGGAGGGATCAATGAGCAGTTCTTC
CDR3: CASSRLAGGINEQFF

J: TRBJ2-3
V: TRBV7-9
size: .
D: .
DNA: TGTGCCAGCAGCATCGAAGATACGCAGTATTTT
CDR3: CASSIEDTQYF

J: TRBJ1-2
V: TRBV29-1
size: many
D: TRBD1
DNA: TGCAGCGTTGAAGATTTCCGGGACAGGGCTAACTATGGCTACACCTTC
CDR3: CSVEDFRDRANYGYTF

J: TRBJ1-1
V: TRBV28
size: many
D: TRBD1
DNA: TGTGCCAGCAGTACTCACAGGGGCGGTACTGAAGCTTTCTTT
CDR3: CASSTHRGGTEAFF

J: TRBJ2-7
V: TRBV7-2
size: .
D: TRBD2
DNA: TGTGCCAGCACCCCGCGGGGGACTAGCTCTGACGAGCAGTACTTC
CDR3: CASTPRGTSSDEQYF

J: TRBJ2-1
V: TRBV16
size: .
D: TRBD1
DNA: TGTGCCAGCAGCCAATTAAGCAGGGGGAAGGACAATGAGCAGTTCTTC
CDR3: CASSQLSRGKDNEQFF

J: TRBJ2-1
V: TRBV2
size: .
D: TRBD1
DNA: TGTGCCAGCAGTTCCCGCCGGGGACAGGGTTCCATTTACAATGAGCAGTTCTTC
CDR3: CASSSRRGQGSIYNEQFF

J: TRBJ1-4
V: TRBV2
size: few
D: .
DNA: TGTGCCAGCCAAGCAACTAATGAAAAACTGTTTTTT
CDR3: CASQATNEKLFF

J: TRBJ2-1
V: TRBV15
size: .
D: TRBD1
DNA: TGTGCCACCAGCATTACAGGGGGGAATGAGCAGTTCTTC
CDR3: CATSITGGNEQFF

J: TRBJ2-5
V: TRBV18
size: many
D: .
DNA: TGTGCCAGCTCACCCCCGCGGGAGACCCAGTACTTC
CDR3: CASSPPRETQYF

J: TRBJ2-1
V: TRBV6-5
size: few
D: .
DNA: TGTGCCAGCAGTTACTCGAACGGGGCCAATGAGCAGTTCTTC
CDR3: CASSYSNGANEQFF

J: TRBJ2-7
V: TRBV3-1
size: .
D: .
DNA: TGTGCCAGCAGCCAAACCCCCCTCTCCTACGAGCAGTACTTC
CDR3: CASSQTPLSYEQYF

J: TRBJ2-1
V: TRBV20-1
size: .
D: TRBD1
DNA: TGCAGTGCTCGGATTGGTGGGACAGCCTACAATGAGCAGTTCTTC
CDR3: CSARIGGTAYNEQFF

J: TRBJ2-1
V: TRBV24-1
size: many
D: TRBD2
DNA: TGTGCCACCAGTTTTGGCGGGGGGCCCGACAATGAGCAGTTCTTC
CDR3: CATSFGGGPDNEQFF

J: TRBJ2-1
V: TRBV20-1
size: few
D: TRBD2
DNA: TGCAGTGCTACCCCGGGACTAGCGGGTAATGAGCAGTTCTTC
CDR3: CSATPGLAGNEQFF

J: TRBJ1-6
V: TRBV19
size: few
D: .
DNA: TGTGCCAGTAGCGATCGGCCATCCTATAATTCACCCCTCCACTTT
CDR3: CASSDRPSYNSPLHF

J: TRBJ1-6
V: TRBV12-3/TRBV12-4
size: .
D: .
DNA: TGTGCCAGCAGTTCGGTGGCAAATTCACCCCTCCACTTT
CDR3: CASSSVANSPLHF

J: TRBJ2-1
V: TRBV29-1
size: .
D: TRBD2
DNA: TGCAGCGTTGAGGGACTAGCGGGAGATAGCTACAATGAGCAGTTCTTC
CDR3: CSVEGLAGDSYNEQFF

J: TRBJ2-1
V: TRBV20-1
size: .
D: .
DNA: TGCAGTGCGTCCCTAGGGGCCTACAATGAGCAGTTCTTC
CDR3: CSASLGAYNEQFF

J: TRBJ2-2
V: TRBV5-1
size: many
D: TRBD2
DNA: TGCGCCAGCAGCCCGAAACTAGCGGGCGAGAACACCGGGGAGCTGTTTTTT
CDR3: CASSPKLAGENTGELFF

J: TRBJ1-2
V: TRBV12-3/TRBV12-4
size: few
D: .
DNA: TGTGCCAGCAGTTTTTTGCCGCTAGAGAGCTACACCTTC
CDR3: CASSFLPLESYTF

J: TRBJ2-2
V: TRBV12-3/TRBV12-4
size: many
D: .
DNA: TGTGCCAGCAGTCGGACAGGAGGGGACACCGGGGAGCTGTTTTTT
CDR3: CASSRTGGDTGELFF

J: TRBJ1-2
V: TRBV29-1
size: many
D: TRBD1
DNA: TGCAGCGTTGACGGACAGGGAAAGTATGGCTACACCTTC
CDR3: CSVDGQGKYGYTF

J: TRBJ1-1
V: TRBV2
size: few
D: .
DNA: TGTGCCAGCAGTGAACAGGGAAGGGTGAGGGGTGAAGCTTTCTTT
CDR3: CASSEQGRVRGEAFF

J: TRBJ2-1
V: TRBV12-3/TRBV12-4
size: many
D: .
DNA: TGTGCCAGCAGTTTAGCGCTTCTAGCGCCCGACAATGAGCAGTTCTTC
CDR3: CASSLALLAPDNEQFF

J: TRBJ1-1
V: TRBV29-1
size: .
D: .
DNA: TGCAGCGTTGTGATCGCTGAAGCTTTCTTT
CDR3: CSVVIAEAFF

J: TRBJ2-7
V: TRBV5-1
size: .
D: .
DNA: TGCGCCAGCAGCTTGGCCGGCGGAGGAGCCATCTACGAGCAGTACTTC
CDR3: CASSLAGGGAIYEQYF